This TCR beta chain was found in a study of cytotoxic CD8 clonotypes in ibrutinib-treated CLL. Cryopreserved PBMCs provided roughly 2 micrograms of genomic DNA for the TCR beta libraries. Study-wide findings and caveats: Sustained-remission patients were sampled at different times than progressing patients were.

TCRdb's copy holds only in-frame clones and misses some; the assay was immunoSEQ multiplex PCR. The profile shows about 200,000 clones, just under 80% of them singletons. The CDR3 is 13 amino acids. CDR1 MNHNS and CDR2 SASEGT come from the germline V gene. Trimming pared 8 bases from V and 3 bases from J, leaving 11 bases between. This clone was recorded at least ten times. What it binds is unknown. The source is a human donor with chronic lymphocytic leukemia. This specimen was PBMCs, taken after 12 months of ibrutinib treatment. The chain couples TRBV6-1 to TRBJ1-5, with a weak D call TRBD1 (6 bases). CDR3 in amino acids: CASGGQNNQPQHF. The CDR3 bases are TGTGCCAGCGGGGGACAAAACAATCAGCCCCAGCATTTT.